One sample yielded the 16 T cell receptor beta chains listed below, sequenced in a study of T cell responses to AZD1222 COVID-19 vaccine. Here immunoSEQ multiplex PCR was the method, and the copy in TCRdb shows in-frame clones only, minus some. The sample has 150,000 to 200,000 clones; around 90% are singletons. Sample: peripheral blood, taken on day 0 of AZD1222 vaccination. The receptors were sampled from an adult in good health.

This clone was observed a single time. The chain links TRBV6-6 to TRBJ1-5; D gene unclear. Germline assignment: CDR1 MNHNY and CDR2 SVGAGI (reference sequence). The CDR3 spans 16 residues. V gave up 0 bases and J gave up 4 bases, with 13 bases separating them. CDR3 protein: CASSYSMSTGNQPQHF. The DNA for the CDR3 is TGTGCCAGCAGTTACTCGATGAGCACGGGGAATCAGCCCCAGCATTTT.

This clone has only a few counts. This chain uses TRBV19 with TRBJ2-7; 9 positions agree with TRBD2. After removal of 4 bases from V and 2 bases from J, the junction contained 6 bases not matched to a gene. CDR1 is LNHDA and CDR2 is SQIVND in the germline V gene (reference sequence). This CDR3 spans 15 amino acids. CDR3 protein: CASSSIAGGPYEQYF. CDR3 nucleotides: TGTGCCAGTAGTAGTATCGCGGGAGGGCCCTACGAGCAGTACTTC. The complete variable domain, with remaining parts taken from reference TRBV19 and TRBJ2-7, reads DGGITQSPKYLFRKEGQNVTLSCEQNLNHDAMYWYRQDPGQGLRLIYYSQIVNDFQKGDIAEGYSVSREKKESFPLTVTSAQKNPTAFYLCASSSIAGGPYEQYFGPGTRLTVT.

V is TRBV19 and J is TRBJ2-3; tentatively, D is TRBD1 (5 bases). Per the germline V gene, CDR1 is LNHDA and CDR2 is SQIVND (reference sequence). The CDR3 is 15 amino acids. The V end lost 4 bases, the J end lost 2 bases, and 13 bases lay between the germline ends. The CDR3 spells CASSRRQSFTDTQYF. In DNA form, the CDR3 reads TGTGCCAGTAGTAGGAGACAGAGTTTCACAGATACGCAGTATTTT.

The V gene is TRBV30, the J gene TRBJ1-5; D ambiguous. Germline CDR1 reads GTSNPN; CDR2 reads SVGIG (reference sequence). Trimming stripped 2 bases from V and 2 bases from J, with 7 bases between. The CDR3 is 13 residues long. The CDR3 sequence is CAWSSPGNQPQHF. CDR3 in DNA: TGTGCCTGGAGTAGTCCCGGCAATCAGCCCCAGCATTTT. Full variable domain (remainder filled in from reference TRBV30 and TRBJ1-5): SQTIHQWPATLVQPVGSPLSLECTVEGTSNPNLYWYRQAAGRGLQLLFYSVGIGQISSEVPQNLSASRPQDRQFILSSKKLLLSDSGFYLCAWSSPGNQPQHFGDGTRLSIL.

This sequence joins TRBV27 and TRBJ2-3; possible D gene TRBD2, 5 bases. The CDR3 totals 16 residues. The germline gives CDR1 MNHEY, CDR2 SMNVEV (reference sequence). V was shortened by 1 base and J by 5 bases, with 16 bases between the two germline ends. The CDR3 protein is CASSLFSARDGDTQYF. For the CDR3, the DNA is TGTGCCAGCAGTTTATTTTCAGCCCGGGATGGAGATACGCAGTATTTT.

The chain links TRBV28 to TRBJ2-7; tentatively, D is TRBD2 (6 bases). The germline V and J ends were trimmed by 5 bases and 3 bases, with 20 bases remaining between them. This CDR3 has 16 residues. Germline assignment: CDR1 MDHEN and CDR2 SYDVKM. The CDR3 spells CASSPLTSLEVYEQYF. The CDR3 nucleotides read TGTGCCAGCAGTCCCCTCACTAGCTTAGAAGTCTACGAGCAGTACTTC.

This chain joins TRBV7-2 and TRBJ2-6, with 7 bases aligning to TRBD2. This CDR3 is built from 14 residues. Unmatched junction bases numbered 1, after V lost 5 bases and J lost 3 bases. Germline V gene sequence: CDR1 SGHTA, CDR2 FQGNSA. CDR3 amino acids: CASSPGGGANVLTF. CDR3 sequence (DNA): TGTGCCAGCAGCCCGGGGGGTGGGGCCAACGTCCTGACTTTC.

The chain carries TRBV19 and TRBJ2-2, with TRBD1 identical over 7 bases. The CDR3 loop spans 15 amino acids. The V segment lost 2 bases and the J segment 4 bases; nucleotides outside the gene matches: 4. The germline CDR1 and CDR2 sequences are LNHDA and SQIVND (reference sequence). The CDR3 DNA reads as TGTGCCAGTAGTATAACAGGGGTGGGCACCGGGGAGCTGTTTTTT. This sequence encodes CASSITGVGTGELFF.

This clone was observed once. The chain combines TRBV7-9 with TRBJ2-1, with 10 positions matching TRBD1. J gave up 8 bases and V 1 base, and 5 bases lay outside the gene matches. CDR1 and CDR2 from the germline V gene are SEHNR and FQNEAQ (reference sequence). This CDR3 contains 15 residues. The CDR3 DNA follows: TGTGCCAGCAGCTTAGGACAGGGGGCAGGGGATGAGCAGTTCTTC. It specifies CASSLGQGAGDEQFF.

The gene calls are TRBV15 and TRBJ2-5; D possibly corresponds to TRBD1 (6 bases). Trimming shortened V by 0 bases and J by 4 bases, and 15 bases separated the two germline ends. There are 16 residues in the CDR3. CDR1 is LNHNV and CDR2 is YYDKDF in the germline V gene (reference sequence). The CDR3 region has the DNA TGTGCCACCAGCAGAGACCCACAGGGTTTTGGAGAGACCCAGTACTTC. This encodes CATSRDPQGFGETQYF.

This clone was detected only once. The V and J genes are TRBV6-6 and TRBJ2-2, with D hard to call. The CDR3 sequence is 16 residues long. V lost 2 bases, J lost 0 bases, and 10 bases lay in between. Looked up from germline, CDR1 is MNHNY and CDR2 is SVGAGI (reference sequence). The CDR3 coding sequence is TGTGCCAGCAGTTACGGCTCAGCCTCGAACACCGGGGAGCTGTTTTTT. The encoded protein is CASSYGSASNTGELFF.

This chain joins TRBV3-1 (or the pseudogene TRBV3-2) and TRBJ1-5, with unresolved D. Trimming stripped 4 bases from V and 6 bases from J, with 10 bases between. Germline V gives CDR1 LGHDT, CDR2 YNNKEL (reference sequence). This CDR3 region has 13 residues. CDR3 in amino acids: CASSRERGQPQHF. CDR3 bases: TGTGCCAGCAGCCGCGAGCGGGGTCAGCCCCAGCATTTT.

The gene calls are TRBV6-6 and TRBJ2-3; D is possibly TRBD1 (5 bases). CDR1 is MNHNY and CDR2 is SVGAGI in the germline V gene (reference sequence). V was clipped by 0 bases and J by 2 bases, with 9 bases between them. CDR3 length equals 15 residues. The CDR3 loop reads CASSYSQGTTDTQYF. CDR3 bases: TGTGCCAGCAGTTACTCGCAGGGAACCACAGATACGCAGTATTTT.

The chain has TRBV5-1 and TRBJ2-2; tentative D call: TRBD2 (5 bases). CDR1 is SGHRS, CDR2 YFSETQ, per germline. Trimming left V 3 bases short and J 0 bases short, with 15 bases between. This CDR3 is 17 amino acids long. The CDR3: CASSSRVGGTNTGELFF. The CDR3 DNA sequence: TGCGCCAGCAGCTCCCGGGTAGGAGGAACGAACACCGGGGAGCTGTTTTTT. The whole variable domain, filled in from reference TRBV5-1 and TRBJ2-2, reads KAGVTQTPRYLIKTRGQQVTLSCSPISGHRSVSWYQQTPGQGLQFLFEYFSETQRNKGNFPGRFSGRQFSNSRSEMNVSTLELGDSALYLCASSSRVGGTNTGELFFGEGSRLTVL.

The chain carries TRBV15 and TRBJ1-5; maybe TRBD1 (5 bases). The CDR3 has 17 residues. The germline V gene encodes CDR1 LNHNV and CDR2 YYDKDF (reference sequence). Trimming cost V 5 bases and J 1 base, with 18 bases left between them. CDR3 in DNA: TGTGCCACCAGCTCCCTCCCGATGGGGGGGAGCAATCAGCCCCAGCATTTT. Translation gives CATSSLPMGGSNQPQHF.

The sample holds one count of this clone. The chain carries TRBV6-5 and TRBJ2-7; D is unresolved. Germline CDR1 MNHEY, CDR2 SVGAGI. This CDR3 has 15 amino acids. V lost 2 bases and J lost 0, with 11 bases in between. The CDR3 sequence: CASSYDPSNSYEQYF. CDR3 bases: TGTGCCAGCAGTTACGACCCAAGCAACTCCTACGAGCAGTACTTC.